The source of this T cell receptor (beta chain) is a study of T cells in Graves' hyperthyroidism and ophthalmopathy (dated by TCRdb to the late 2010s). The study in broad terms: Peripheral blood samples were taken at initial diagnosis, before any treatment was given. The 100 discovery patients were randomly split 7:3 into training and test sets. A discovery cohort of around 98 patients, roughly 45 with Graves' ophthalmopathy and 55 to 60 with stable Graves' hyperthyroidism, was used to find distinguishing TCR V-J signatures. In addition, the study compared T-cell repertoires in thyroid tissue and in blood from six Graves' hyperthyroidism patients. Following sampling, methimazole starting at 30 mg daily was given to hyperthyroidism patients, and high-dose intravenous methylprednisolone was given to ophthalmopathy patients. Whether ophthalmopathy could be predicted prospectively was tested in an independent validation cohort made up of about 20 hyperthyroidism patients plus 17 patients who later progressed to ophthalmopathy. The paper describes TCR Vbeta CDR3 sequencing of around 140 peripheral blood samples, made up of under 50 ophthalmopathy patients, around 78 hyperthyroidism patients and approximately 17 progressor patients.

The germline V gene encodes CDR1 KGHDR and CDR2 SFDVKD. The junction shows trimming of 7 bases on V and 7 bases on J, and the gene matches do not reach 11 bases of it. Inclusive of the bounding cysteine and phenylalanine, the CDR3 is 14 residues long. The CDR3 DNA has 42 bases and is translated from base 1. Overall results and qualifications from the work: Most expanded thyroid clonotypes (frequency above 0.001) were also detected in blood, a finding suggesting that blood repertoires may reflect thyroid immune responses. No statistical method was used to fix the sample size in advance, and group allocation was not hidden from the investigators. During validation, the model predicted progression to ophthalmopathy a median of around 6 months ahead of onset, with approximately 71% sensitivity and less than 85% specificity. A model built on a 13 V-J signature distinguished ophthalmopathy from stable hyperthyroidism, reaching 85% to 90% sensitivity and approximately 81% specificity in cross-validation and 80%/75% in testing.

The TCR beta CDR3 regions were amplified from RNA transcripts. For the first round of RT-PCR on the TCR CDR3, the HTBI primer set was used together with the Qiagen OneStep RT-PCR kit. A second multiplex PCR round built the libraries, followed by size selection and purification. The libraries were sequenced on an Illumina HiSeq2000 using paired-end 100 bp reads. In the source study's methods: SOAPnuke was used to process the raw data, with reads discarded if the reads contained adapters or uncalled bases, had a mean Phred below 15, or lacked an exact constant-primer or identifier match. COPE v1.2.5 was used to merge the high-quality paired reads, and each unique nucleotide sequence was defined as a clonotype. MiTCR v1.1 was used to align the clonotypes against IMGT TRBV, TRBD and TRBJ reference segments. The analysis included only V-J combinations with a frequency above 0.0001, which together covered 99% to 99.2% of the repertoires. The TCS score was defined as F50 (clonal expansion) divided by E x V (chaos), with BLOSUM62-based TCRdist calculated between CDR3 peptides within each V-J. Welch's t-statistics and random forest reduced around 510 V-J features to roughly 13, which were used in a naive Bayes classifier (R e1071). Clones were called with MiXCR by TCRdb after fastp trimmed the public reads at Q25, and only in-frame beta chains were retained. All rows with the same CDR3 protein become a single entry with the most common DNA and genes. These V and J calls are TCRdb output, not the study's own analysis. The sample has some 650,000 distinct CDR3 sequences on record, roughly 15% of them singletons. The ten biggest clones cover around 3.5% of the sample.

This clonotype was picked up many times. The antigen it recognizes is unknown. Per-base qualities were not stored, and no clone one base away is much larger. Ophthalmopathy patients had moderately to severely active disease, with a Clinical Activity Score of 3 or more, a NOSPECS grade of 4 or more, and a disease duration of less than 3 months. Exclusion was applied to patients with uncontrolled infections, other autoimmune diseases, pregnancy or lactation. Diagnoses were established on the basis of clinical symptoms, serum thyroxine and TRAb, thyroid ultrasound, and orbital computed tomography. Ficoll-Paque density gradient centrifugation was used to isolate PBMCs from around 10 ml of fresh peripheral blood. Total RNA was extracted using Trizol reagent, and RNA quality was assessed on an Agilent 2100 Bioanalyzer.

Sequencing was performed on blood. The chain is made from TRBV24-1 and TRBJ1-2, with TRBD1 identical over 7 junction bases. The sequence derives from a woman aged 40 to 55 with Graves' ophthalmopathy. The CDR3 protein: CATRGGEGARGYTF. The nucleotide sequence is given as TGTGCCACCAGGGGAGGGGAGGGGGCTCGTGGCTACACCTTC.